This record looks at one T cell receptor beta chain sequence and its context. This sample stems from a study of OX40 agonist ivuxolimab in advanced cancers. For the study at large: An agonistic anti-OX40 (CD134) antibody, ivuxolimab, was used to treat the patients. Earlier anti-PD-1, anti-PD-L1 or anti-CTLA-4 therapy was permitted; roughly 42% had received some.

Sequenced by immunoSEQ multiplex PCR; TCRdb stores in-frame clones only, minus some. The sample lists about 58,000 clones; nearly 90% were seen once. The length of the CDR3 is 17 residues. V was cut by 2 bases and J by 0 bases, with 14 bases left in between. Germline loops: CDR1 SQVTM, CDR2 ANQGSEA. This sample comprised CD4+ or CD8+ T cells sorted from blood, obtained in a trial of the OX40 agonist ivuxolimab. This chain joins TRBV29-1 and TRBJ2-6, with unresolved D. This clonotype originated in an adult with an advanced solid tumor such as melanoma, head and neck, liver or kidney cancer. CDR3 sequence (DNA): TGCAGCGTTGAAAGCCAGGCCCTAAGCTCTGGGGCCAACGTCCTGACTTTC. Translation: CSVESQALSSGANVLTF.